The rows below give T cell receptor beta chains drawn from one sample of a study of shared clonotypes between healthy human individuals. Method: immunoSEQ multiplex PCR; TCRdb's copy keeps in-frame clones and lacks some. The data contain a few million clones, 93% of them singletons. The sample taken for sequencing was naive CD8+ T cells from PBMCs. These TCRs come from a man aged 18-30 years in good health. Some clones in this sample may be carry-over from other donors' samples. Each CDR3 is given with its conserved first and last residue. A D gene is named only where the DNA matches it firmly. The listing skips clone size in some rows; elsewhere it reads once, few, many or a size class.

j_gene: TRBJ2-7; d_gene: -; v_gene: TRBV5-1; abundance: -; CDR3nt: TGCGCCAGCACCCAATATGGGTTGAAAGGGGTGTACGAGCAGTACTTC; CDR3aa: CASTQYGLKGVYEQYF
j_gene: TRBJ2-7; d_gene: -; v_gene: TRBV2; abundance: -; CDR3nt: TGTGCCAGCAGTGAAGGGACATTCGCCTACGAGCAGTACTTC; CDR3aa: CASSEGTFAYEQYF
j_gene: TRBJ2-1; d_gene: -; v_gene: TRBV2; abundance: -; CDR3nt: TGTGCCAGCAGCGGTAATTTTGACAATGAGCAGTTCTTC; CDR3aa: CASSGNFDNEQFF
j_gene: TRBJ2-7; d_gene: TRBD1; v_gene: TRBV5-1; abundance: -; CDR3nt: TGCGCCAGCAGCTCCCAAGGACAGGGCTACGAGCAGTACTTC; CDR3aa: CASSSQGQGYEQYF
j_gene: TRBJ2-7; d_gene: TRBD2; v_gene: TRBV10-3; abundance: -; CDR3nt: TGTGCCATCAGTCGCACCACGGGACTAGCGGGATACGAGCAGTACTTC; CDR3aa: CAISRTTGLAGYEQYF
j_gene: TRBJ2-7; d_gene: TRBD1; v_gene: TRBV13; abundance: -; CDR3nt: TGTGCCAGCAGCTTAGGCCCCCAGGGGGCGGGGGAGCAGTACTTC; CDR3aa: CASSLGPQGAGEQYF
j_gene: TRBJ2-7; d_gene: -; v_gene: TRBV27; abundance: -; CDR3nt: TGTGCCAGCAGTTCGAGTCAGGCACCATACTACGAGCAGTACTTC; CDR3aa: CASSSSQAPYYEQYF
j_gene: TRBJ2-3; d_gene: -; v_gene: TRBV5-1; abundance: once; CDR3nt: TGCGCCAGCAGCTTGGCTCTCGCCGCAACCCCCGCAGATACGCAGTATTTT; CDR3aa: CASSLALAATPADTQYF
j_gene: TRBJ1-1; d_gene: -; v_gene: TRBV29-1; abundance: once; CDR3nt: TGCAGCGTCGCTGGGGTAGCGGCGAACACTGAAGCTTTCTTT; CDR3aa: CSVAGVAANTEAFF
j_gene: TRBJ1-1; d_gene: -; v_gene: TRBV28; abundance: -; CDR3nt: TGTGCCAGCGGGGTGGGCACTGAAGCTTTCTTT; CDR3aa: CASGVGTEAFF
j_gene: TRBJ1-2; d_gene: -; v_gene: TRBV7-2; abundance: -; CDR3nt: TGTGCCAGCAGCTCCACGTGGGAGGGAAGGGACTATGGCTACACCTTC; CDR3aa: CASSSTWEGRDYGYTF
j_gene: TRBJ1-2; d_gene: -; v_gene: TRBV25-1; abundance: -; CDR3nt: TGTGCCAGCAGTGTGCTTGAAAACTATGGCTACACCTTC; CDR3aa: CASSVLENYGYTF
j_gene: TRBJ2-7; d_gene: TRBD2; v_gene: TRBV7-9; abundance: -; CDR3nt: TGTGCCAGCAGCTCGCTAGCGGGAGAGGTCTACGAGCAGTACTTC; CDR3aa: CASSSLAGEVYEQYF
j_gene: TRBJ2-7; d_gene: TRBD2; v_gene: TRBV11-3; abundance: -; CDR3nt: TGTGCCAGCAGCTTGAGGACTAGCGGGAACTACGAGCAGTACTTC; CDR3aa: CASSLRTSGNYEQYF
j_gene: TRBJ1-1; d_gene: -; v_gene: TRBV19; abundance: few; CDR3nt: TGTGCCAGTAGGACGAAAGGGAACACTGAAGCTTTCTTT; CDR3aa: CASRTKGNTEAFF
j_gene: TRBJ2-7; d_gene: -; v_gene: TRBV4-1; abundance: -; CDR3nt: TGCGCCAGCAGCCAGGCAGGGTCCTACGAGCAGTACTTC; CDR3aa: CASSQAGSYEQYF
j_gene: TRBJ1-2; d_gene: -; v_gene: TRBV28; abundance: -; CDR3nt: TGTGCCAGCAGCTGGGGACGTGGCTACACCTTC; CDR3aa: CASSWGRGYTF
j_gene: TRBJ2-1; d_gene: -; v_gene: TRBV6-6; abundance: -; CDR3nt: TGTGCCAGCAAAAGATTGTCTGATGGGGACAATGAGCAGTTCTTC; CDR3aa: CASKRLSDGDNEQFF
j_gene: TRBJ2-7; d_gene: TRBD2; v_gene: TRBV27; abundance: -; CDR3nt: TGTGCCAGCAGTTTGGGAAGTGGGAGGGCCTACGAGCAGTACTTC; CDR3aa: CASSLGSGRAYEQYF
j_gene: TRBJ2-6; d_gene: -; v_gene: TRBV4-3; abundance: -; CDR3nt: TGCGCCAGCAGCCAAGATTTACTAGTGAACGGGGCCAACGTCCTGACTTTC; CDR3aa: CASSQDLLVNGANVLTF
j_gene: TRBJ1-5; d_gene: -; v_gene: TRBV9; abundance: -; CDR3nt: TGTGCCAGCAGCGTAGAAGGGAGAAGCAATCAGCCCCAGCATTTT; CDR3aa: CASSVEGRSNQPQHF
j_gene: TRBJ2-7; d_gene: TRBD2; v_gene: TRBV6-6; abundance: -; CDR3nt: TGTGCCAGCAGTGTAAGACTAGCGGGAGTATACGAGCAGTACTTC; CDR3aa: CASSVRLAGVYEQYF
j_gene: TRBJ1-2; d_gene: -; v_gene: TRBV28; abundance: -; CDR3nt: TGTGCCAGCAGCACCCTGGGGGGTGGTGGCTACACCTTC; CDR3aa: CASSTLGGGGYTF
j_gene: TRBJ1-1; d_gene: TRBD1; v_gene: TRBV7-9; abundance: -; CDR3nt: TGTGCCAGCAGCCGAGACAGGGTGGTGAACACTGAAGCTTTCTTT; CDR3aa: CASSRDRVVNTEAFF
j_gene: TRBJ1-1; d_gene: -; v_gene: TRBV21-1; abundance: -; CDR3nt: TGTGCCAGCAGCCAAGACAACAGGGGAGAGGGTGAAGCTTTCTTT; CDR3aa: CASSQDNRGEGEAFF
j_gene: TRBJ2-3; d_gene: TRBD1; v_gene: TRBV28; abundance: -; CDR3nt: TGTGCCAGCAGTTTACCCGACAGGGCCGTCCTTAGCACAGATACGCAGTATTTT; CDR3aa: CASSLPDRAVLSTDTQYF
j_gene: TRBJ2-7; d_gene: TRBD2; v_gene: TRBV11-2; abundance: -; CDR3nt: TGTGCCAGCAGCCCTAGGACTAGGCCACCCTACGAGCAGTACTTC; CDR3aa: CASSPRTRPPYEQYF
j_gene: TRBJ1-1; d_gene: -; v_gene: TRBV28; abundance: once; CDR3nt: TGTGCCAGCAGTTTAAACGGAAGACTACCCGACACTGAAGCTTTCTTT; CDR3aa: CASSLNGRLPDTEAFF